Given below is one T cell receptor beta chain in context. The data were taken from a study of molecular identifiers for immune sequencing clone quantification. The CDR3 spans 14 residues. The germline gives CDR1 MDHEN, CDR2 SYDVKM. The J segment lost 13 bases and the V segment lost 2 bases, leaving 11 bases of the junction unmatched. TCRdb reanalysed the PCR reads using MiXCR and keeps one entry per CDR3 protein. The data show about half a million distinct CDR3 sequences, about a fifth seen once. Specimen: naive CD8+ T cells from blood, with Jurkat cell RNA spiked in. The subset is: FACS-sorted CD8+CD4-CCR7+CD45RA+ naive T cells. The clonotype was recovered from a human donor in good health. Some libraries in this study had Jurkat cell RNA spiked in. The chain employs TRBV28 and TRBJ2-1; 7 bases match TRBD2. The CDR3 DNA reads TGTGCCAGCAGTTTAACCCGGGGACTATACTACCAGTTCTTC. It codes for CASSLTRGLYYQFF.